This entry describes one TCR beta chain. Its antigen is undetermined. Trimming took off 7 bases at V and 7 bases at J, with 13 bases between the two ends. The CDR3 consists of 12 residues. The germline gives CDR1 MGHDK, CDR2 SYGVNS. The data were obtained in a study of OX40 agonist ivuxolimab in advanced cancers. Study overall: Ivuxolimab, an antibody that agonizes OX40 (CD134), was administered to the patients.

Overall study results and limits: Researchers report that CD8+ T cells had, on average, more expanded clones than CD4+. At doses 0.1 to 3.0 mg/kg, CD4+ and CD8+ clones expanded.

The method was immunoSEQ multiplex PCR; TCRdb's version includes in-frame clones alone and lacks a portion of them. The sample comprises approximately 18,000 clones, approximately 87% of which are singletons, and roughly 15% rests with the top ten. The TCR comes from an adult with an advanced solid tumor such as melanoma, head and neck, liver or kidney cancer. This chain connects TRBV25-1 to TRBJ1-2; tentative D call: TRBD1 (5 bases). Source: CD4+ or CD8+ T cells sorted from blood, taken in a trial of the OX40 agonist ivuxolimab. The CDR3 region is CASTRGVGGYTF. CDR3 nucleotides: TGTGCCAGCACCCGGGGGGTAGGTGGCTACACCTTC.